This TCR beta chain was profiled in a study of blood T cell repertoires in COVID-19. Study-wide background: From the United States, Italy and Spain came samples of acute and convalescent COVID-19. T cells, B-cell-depleted T cells, or PBMCs provided the cDNA or gDNA that served as material.

The authors' processing: Cell counts per sample came from amplifying reference gene primers. Only in-frame clones appear in the TCRdb table, and some are missing; sequencing was by immunoSEQ multiplex PCR. D and trimming were read from the DNA, whereas the V and J calls and clone size are those reported in that table. The sample lists about 270,000 clones; roughly nine tenths were seen once. The CDR3 extends over 20 amino acids. Sequencing used peripheral blood. The chain carries TRBV21-1 and TRBJ2-5; TRBD2, the table's D call, was not compared with the DNA. TRBV21-1 is an annotated pseudogene. This clonotype originated in a man aged 35 to 55 who had recovered from COVID-19. The CDR3 DNA is TGTGCCAGCAGCCCACCTGGGACTAGCGGGATTGGTAGCCACCAAGAGACCCAGTACTTC. Its translation: CASSPPGTSGIGSHQETQYF.